Listed below are T cell receptor beta chains from one sample, sequenced in a study of CD4 and CD8 cells across lung adenocarcinoma regions. TCRdb re-called the PCR reads through MiXCR, storing one row per CDR3 protein. The data show 7,500 to 10,000 distinct CDR3 sequences, 35% to 50% seen once. Sequencing was performed on CD4+ T cells from the margin of a lung tumor. The receptors come from a female donor with lung adenocarcinoma. The CD4 and CD8 labels of this study may be unreliable. Each CDR3 is given with its conserved first and last residue.

TRBJ2-1,TRBV27,CASSSSGTSGYNEQFF
TRBJ2-7,TRBV6-1,CASTNDPRDTTYEQYF
TRBJ2-1,TRBV12-3/TRBV12-4,CASEKNNEQFF
TRBJ2-1,TRBV9,CASSVGRGLVGNNEQFF
TRBJ2-7,TRBV6-1,CASSEWAGQDLYEQYF
TRBJ2-3,TRBV6-1,CASRRGPGGVTQYF
TRBJ2-1,TRBV6-5,CASSSSGSNNEQFF
TRBJ1-1,TRBV7-2,CASSSDRAGLNTEAFF
TRBJ2-1,TRBV6-9,CAGEGMTYNEQFF
TRBJ2-3,TRBV6-5,CASSSRQIFKNMQYF
TRBJ2-3,TRBV6-1,CASSERIAGRRTKNMQYF
.,TRBV7-2,CASSLTGLETQYF
.,TRBV6-1,CASMRAVEQYF
TRBJ2-1,TRBV15,CATSRDRDSGNEQFF
TRBJ1-3,TRBV6-1,CASSEHGGSSGNTIYF
TRBJ2-7,TRBV6-1,CASLRGGAYEQYF
TRBJ2-6,TRBV6-5,CASSYNGRSSGANVLTF
TRBJ2-3,TRBV3-1,CASSSDGDLDTQYF
TRBJ2-1,TRBV6-1,CASSGGIAYNEQFF
TRBJ1-6,TRBV4-1,CASSQDHYSPLHF
TRBJ2-3,TRBV6-4,CASSEGAGGTDTQYF
TRBJ1-4,TRBV6-1,CASSEQEVVGEKLFF
TRBJ2-1,TRBV6-5,CASSYSSLRGAETQFF
TRBJ2-5,TRBV6-1,CARSPGQGETQYF
TRBJ2-1,TRBV11-3,CASSLTPSSYEQFF
TRBJ2-1,TRBV6-2/TRBV6-3,CASSYSPEYNEQFF
TRBJ2-3,TRBV7-2,CAGSGGLSPETQYF
TRBJ2-7,TRBV14,CASSQVGGLAGSYEQYF
TRBJ2-5,TRBV27,CGRGGRDQETQYF
TRBJ2-1,TRBV6-4,CASSASGTPGEQFF
TRBJ1-1,TRBV6-1,CASSVGENTEAFF
TRBJ2-5,TRBV6-5,CASSLRTGGQSADTQYF
TRBJ1-3,TRBV6-1,CASSMTVSQGNTIYF
TRBJ1-1,TRBV6-1,CASSPGTREAFF
TRBJ2-5,TRBV6-5,CASSYGPEETQYF